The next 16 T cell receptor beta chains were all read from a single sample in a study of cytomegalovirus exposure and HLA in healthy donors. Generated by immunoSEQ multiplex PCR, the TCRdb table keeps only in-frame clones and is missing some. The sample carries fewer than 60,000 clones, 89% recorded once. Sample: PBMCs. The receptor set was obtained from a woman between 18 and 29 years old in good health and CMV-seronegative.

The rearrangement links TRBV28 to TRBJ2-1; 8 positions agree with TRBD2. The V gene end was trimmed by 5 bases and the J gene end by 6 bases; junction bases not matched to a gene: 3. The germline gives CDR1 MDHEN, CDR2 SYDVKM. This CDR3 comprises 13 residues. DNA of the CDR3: TGTGCCAGCAGTAGCGGGAGCCTCAATGAGCAGTTCTTC. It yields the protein CASSSGSLNEQFF. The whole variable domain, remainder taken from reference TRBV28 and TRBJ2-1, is DVKVTQSSRYLVKRTGEKVFLECVQDMDHENMFWYRQDPGLGLRLIYFSYDVKMKEKGDIPEGYSVSREKKERFSLILESASTNQTSMYLCASSSGSLNEQFFGPGTRLTVL.

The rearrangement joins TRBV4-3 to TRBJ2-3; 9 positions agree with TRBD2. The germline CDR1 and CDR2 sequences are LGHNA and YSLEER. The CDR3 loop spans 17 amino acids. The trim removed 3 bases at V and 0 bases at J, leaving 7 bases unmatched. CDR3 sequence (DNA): TGCGCCAGCAGCCACGATGGAGCGGGGGGTAGCACAGATACGCAGTATTTT. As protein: CASSHDGAGGSTDTQYF.

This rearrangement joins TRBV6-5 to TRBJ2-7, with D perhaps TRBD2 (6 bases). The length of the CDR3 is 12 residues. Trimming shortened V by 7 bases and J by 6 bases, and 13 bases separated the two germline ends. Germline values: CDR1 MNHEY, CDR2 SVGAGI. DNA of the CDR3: TGTGCCAGCACCGACGGGGGTATCGAGCAGTACTTC. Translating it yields CASTDGGIEQYF.

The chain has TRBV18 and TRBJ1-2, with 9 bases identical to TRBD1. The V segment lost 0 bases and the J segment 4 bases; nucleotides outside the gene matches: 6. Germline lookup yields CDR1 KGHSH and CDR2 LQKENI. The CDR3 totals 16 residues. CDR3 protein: CASSPPNRGRGYGYTF. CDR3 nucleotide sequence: TGTGCCAGCTCACCACCTAACAGGGGGCGCGGCTATGGCTACACCTTC.

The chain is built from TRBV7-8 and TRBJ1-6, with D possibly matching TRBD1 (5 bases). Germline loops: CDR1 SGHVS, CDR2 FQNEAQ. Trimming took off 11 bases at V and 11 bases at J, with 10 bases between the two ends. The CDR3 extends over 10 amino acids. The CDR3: CAWRGTPLHF. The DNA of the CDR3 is TGTGCCTGGAGGGGAACACCCCTCCACTTT.

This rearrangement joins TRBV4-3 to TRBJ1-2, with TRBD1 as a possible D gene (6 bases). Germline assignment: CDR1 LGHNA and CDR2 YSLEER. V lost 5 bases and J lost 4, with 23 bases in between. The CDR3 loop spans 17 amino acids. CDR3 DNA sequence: TGCGCCAGCAGCTTCCGGGACACTACATCCCTGAGCTATGGCTACACCTTC. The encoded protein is CASSFRDTTSLSYGYTF.

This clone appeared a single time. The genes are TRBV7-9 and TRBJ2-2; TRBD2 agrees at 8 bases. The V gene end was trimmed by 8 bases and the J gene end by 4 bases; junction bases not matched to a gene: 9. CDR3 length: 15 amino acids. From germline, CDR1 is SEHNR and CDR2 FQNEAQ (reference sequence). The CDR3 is CASPYQRGSTGELFF. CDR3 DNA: TGTGCCAGCCCCTACCAGCGGGGGAGCACCGGGGAGCTGTTTTTT.

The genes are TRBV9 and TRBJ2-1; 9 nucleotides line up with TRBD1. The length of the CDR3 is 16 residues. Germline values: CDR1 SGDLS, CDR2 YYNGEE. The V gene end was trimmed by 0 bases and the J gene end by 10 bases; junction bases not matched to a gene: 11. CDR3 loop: CASSVEGQGSLNEQFF. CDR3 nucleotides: TGTGCCAGCAGCGTAGAGGGACAGGGAAGTCTCAACGAGCAGTTCTTC.

CDR3 DNA: TGCGCCAGCAGCCTAGAGCTGCGGGACAATCAGCCCCAGCATTTT. Its protein is CASSLELRDNQPQHF. V gene TRBV4-1 combines with J gene TRBJ1-5; D gene ambiguous. Germline values: CDR1 MGHRA, CDR2 YSYEKL. The CDR3 is made up of 15 amino acids. Trimming pared 4 bases from V and 3 bases from J, leaving 13 bases between.

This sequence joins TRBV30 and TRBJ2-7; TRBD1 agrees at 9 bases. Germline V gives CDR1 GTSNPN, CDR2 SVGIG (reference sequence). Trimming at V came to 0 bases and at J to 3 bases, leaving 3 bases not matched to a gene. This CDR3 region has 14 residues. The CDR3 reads CAWSVGTGNYEQYF. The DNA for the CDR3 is TGTGCCTGGAGTGTAGGGACAGGGAACTACGAGCAGTACTTC.

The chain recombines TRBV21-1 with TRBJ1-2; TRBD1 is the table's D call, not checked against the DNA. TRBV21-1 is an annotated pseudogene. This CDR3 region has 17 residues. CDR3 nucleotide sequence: TGTGCCAGCAGCAAAGACGTATCGCAGGGAATCGGTTATGGCTACACCTTC. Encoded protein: CASSKDVSQGIGYGYTF.

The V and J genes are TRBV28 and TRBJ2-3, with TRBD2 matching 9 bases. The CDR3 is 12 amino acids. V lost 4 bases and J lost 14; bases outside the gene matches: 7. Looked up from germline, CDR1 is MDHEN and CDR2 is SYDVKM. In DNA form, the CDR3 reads TGTGCCAGCAGTTCTTCTAGCGGGATGGTGTATTTT. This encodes CASSSSSGMVYF.

As DNA, the CDR3 is TGTGCCAGCAGCTTAGTCGGACACAGGGAGAATGGCTACACCTTC. Protein product: CASSLVGHRENGYTF. J is TRBJ1-2 and V is TRBV7-9; D is possibly TRBD1 (6 bases). CDR1 is SEHNR and CDR2 is FQNEAQ in the germline V gene (reference sequence). The CDR3 is 15 residues long. V lost 1 base to trimming and J lost 6 bases, with 15 bases between them.

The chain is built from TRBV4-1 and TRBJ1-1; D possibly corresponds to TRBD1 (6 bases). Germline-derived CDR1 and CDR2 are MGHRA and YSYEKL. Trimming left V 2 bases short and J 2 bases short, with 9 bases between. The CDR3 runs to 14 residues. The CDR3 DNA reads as TGCGCCAGCAGCCAACAGGGGCTAAACACTGAAGCTTTCTTT. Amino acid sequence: CASSQQGLNTEAFF.

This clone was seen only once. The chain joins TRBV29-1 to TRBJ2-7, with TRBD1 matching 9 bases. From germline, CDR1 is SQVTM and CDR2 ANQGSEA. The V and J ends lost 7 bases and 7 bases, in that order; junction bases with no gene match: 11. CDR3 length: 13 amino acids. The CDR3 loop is CSASGTGLFEQYF. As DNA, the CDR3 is TGCAGCGCCTCCGGGACAGGGCTGTTTGAGCAGTACTTC.

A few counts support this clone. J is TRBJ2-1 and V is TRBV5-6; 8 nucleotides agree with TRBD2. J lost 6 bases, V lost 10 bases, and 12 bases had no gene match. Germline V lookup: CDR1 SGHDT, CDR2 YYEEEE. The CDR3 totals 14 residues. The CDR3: CAYGTTSARNEQFF. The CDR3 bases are TGTGCCTATGGGACGACTAGCGCTCGCAATGAGCAGTTCTTC.